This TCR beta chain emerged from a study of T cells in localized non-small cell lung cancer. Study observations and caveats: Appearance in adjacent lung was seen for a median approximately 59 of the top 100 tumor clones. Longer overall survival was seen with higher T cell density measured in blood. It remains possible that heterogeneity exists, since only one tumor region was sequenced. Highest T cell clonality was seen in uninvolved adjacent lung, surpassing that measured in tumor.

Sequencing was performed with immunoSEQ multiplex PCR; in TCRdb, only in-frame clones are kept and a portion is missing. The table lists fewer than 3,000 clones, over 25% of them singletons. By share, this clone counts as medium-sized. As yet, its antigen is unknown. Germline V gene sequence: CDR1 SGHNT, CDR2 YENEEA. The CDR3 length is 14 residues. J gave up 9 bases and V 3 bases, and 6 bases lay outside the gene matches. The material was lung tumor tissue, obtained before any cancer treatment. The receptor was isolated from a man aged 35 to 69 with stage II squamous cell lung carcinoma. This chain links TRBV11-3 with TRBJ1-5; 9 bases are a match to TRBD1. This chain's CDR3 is CASSFTGGLWPQHF. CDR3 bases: TGTGCCAGCAGCTTTACAGGGGGCTTGTGGCCCCAGCATTTT.